This T cell receptor beta chain is drawn from a study of blood T cell repertoires in COVID-19. The CDR3 runs 15 residues. V was clipped by 3 bases and J by 4 bases; unmatched bases: 7. CDR1 is LGHNA and CDR2 is YSLEER in the germline V gene. The method was immunoSEQ multiplex PCR; TCRdb's version includes in-frame clones alone and lacks a portion of them. The sample shows about 220,000 clones, approximately 85% of them seen only once. The sequence came from a woman in her sixties or seventies with COVID-19, enrolled during active disease. V usage is TRBV4-3 and J usage is TRBJ2-7, with 9 bases matching TRBD2. The specimen sequenced was peripheral blood. The CDR3, as DNA: TGCGCCAGCAGCCAGGATCCGGGACTAGCTTACGAGCAGTACTTC. It translates to CASSQDPGLAYEQYF.